Presented here are 8 T cell receptor beta chains from one specimen sequenced in a study of blood T cell repertoires in COVID-19. This table comes from immunoSEQ multiplex PCR, and its TCRdb copy is limited to in-frame clones, with some not included. The table includes 150,000 to 200,000 clones, roughly 87% detected once. Input material: peripheral blood. The receptors were sampled from a woman in her sixties or seventies with COVID-19, enrolled during active disease.

The rearrangement joins TRBV29-1 to TRBJ2-1, with 15 positions matching TRBD2. The CDR3 runs 14 residues. Germline lookup yields CDR1 SQVTM and CDR2 ANQGSEA. Germline trimming cut 7 bases from V and 8 bases from J; bases unmatched to any gene: 6. Here the CDR3 reads CSARGLAGGDEQFF. The CDR3 nucleotides are TGCAGCGCCCGGGGACTAGCGGGAGGCGATGAGCAGTTCTTC.

The chain combines TRBV25-1 with TRBJ2-7; TRBD2 matches at 13 bases. The CDR3 extends over 14 amino acids. V shed 1 base, J shed 12 bases, and the junction held 6 bases outside the gene matches. The germline gives CDR1 MGHDK, CDR2 SYGVNS. Written as DNA, the CDR3 is TGTGCCAGCAGTGAATTTGGGACTAGCGGGACCATGTACTTC. This gives the protein CASSEFGTSGTMYF.

This clone showed up just a few times. The J gene is TRBJ2-7, the V gene TRBV28; no clear D. This CDR3 is built from 11 residues. Germline V gives CDR1 MDHEN, CDR2 SYDVKM. V lost 5 bases and J 3 bases, leaving 5 bases between the germline ends. The CDR3 DNA is TGTGCCAGCAGTATTATCTACGAGCAGTACTTC. Residues: CASSIIYEQYF.

The chain joins TRBV25-1 to TRBJ1-3; 8 positions agree with TRBD1. Germline V gene lookup returns CDR1 MGHDK and CDR2 SYGVNS. The J segment lost 2 bases and the V segment lost 7 bases, leaving 4 bases of the junction unmatched. This CDR3 comprises 14 residues. The CDR3 bases are TGTGCCAGCATGGCACAGGGGGCTGGAAACACCATATATTTT. It codes for CASMAQGAGNTIYF.

This clone appeared once. This chain uses TRBV6-6 with TRBJ1-1, with D perhaps matching TRBD1 (5 bases). Germline assignment: CDR1 MNHNY and CDR2 SVGAGI (reference sequence). The CDR3 is made up of 15 amino acids. V gave up 2 bases and J gave up 4 bases, with 14 bases separating them. CDR3 coding DNA: TGTGCCAGCAGTTACCCCGGGGACTTGGGCACTGAAGCTTTCTTT. This encodes CASSYPGDLGTEAFF.

The CDR3 bases are TGTGCCAGCAGCTTAATGGGCCGTGCTCTCTCTGGAAACACCATATATTTT. It is translated as CASSLMGRALSGNTIYF. The gene calls are TRBV7-8 and TRBJ1-3; D ambiguous. V shed 2 bases and J shed 0 bases, with 14 bases lying between them. The V gene's germline CDR1 is SGHVS and CDR2 FQNEAQ. The CDR3 is made up of 17 amino acids.

The gene calls are TRBV28 and TRBJ1-5, with TRBD1 matching 7 bases. The CDR3 spans 14 residues. CDR1 and CDR2 (germline): MDHEN, SYDVKM. The J segment lost 5 bases and the V segment lost 5 bases, leaving 6 bases of the junction unmatched. The CDR3 loop is CASSLTGQYQPQHF. DNA for the CDR3: TGTGCCAGCAGTCTGACAGGGCAATATCAGCCCCAGCATTTT.

The CDR3 is CASRGGGFNYGYTF. CDR3 DNA: TGTGCCAGCAGAGGGGGGGGGTTTAACTATGGCTACACCTTC. The chain has TRBV3-1 (or the pseudogene TRBV3-2) and TRBJ1-2, with D possibly matching TRBD1 (6 bases). The germline V gene has CDR1 LGHDT and CDR2 YNNKEL (reference sequence). The CDR3 totals 14 residues. The ends were cut back, 6 bases at V and 1 base at J, with 12 bases in the middle.